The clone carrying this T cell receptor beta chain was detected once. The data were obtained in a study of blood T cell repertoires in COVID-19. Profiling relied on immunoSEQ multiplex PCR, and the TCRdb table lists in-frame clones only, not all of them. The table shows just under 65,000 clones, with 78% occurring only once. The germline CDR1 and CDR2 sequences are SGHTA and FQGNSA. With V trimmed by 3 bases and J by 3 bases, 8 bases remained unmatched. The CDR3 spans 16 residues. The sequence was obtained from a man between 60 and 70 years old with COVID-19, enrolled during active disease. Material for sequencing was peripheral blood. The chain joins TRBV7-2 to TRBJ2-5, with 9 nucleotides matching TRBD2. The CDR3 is CASSFWLAGTKETQYF. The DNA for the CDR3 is TGTGCCAGCAGCTTCTGGCTAGCGGGGACCAAAGAGACCCAGTACTTC. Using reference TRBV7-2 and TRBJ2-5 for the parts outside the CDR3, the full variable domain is GAGVSQSPSNKVTEKGKDVELRCDPISGHTALYWYRQSLGQGLEFLIYFQGNSAPDKSGLPSDRFSAERTGGSVSTLTIQRTQQEDSAVYLCASSFWLAGTKETQYFGPGTRLLVL.